These T cell receptor beta chains were read from a single sample in a study of blood T cell repertoires in COVID-19. This table comes from immunoSEQ multiplex PCR, and its TCRdb copy is limited to in-frame clones, with some not included. The repertoire has approximately 210,000 clones, 85% to 90% of them found once; the top ten carry 11%. Material: peripheral blood. These TCRs come from a man aged 45-60 years with COVID-19, enrolled during active disease. Each CDR3 is given with its conserved first and last residue. The D gene is left open where the match is weak. The size entry is marked missing in some rows and otherwise reads once, few, many or a size class.

clone_size j_call d_call v_call cdr3_nt cdr3_aa
NA TRBJ2-5 NA TRBV6-5 TGTGCCAGCAGTTGGGGGGGCAGCCAAGAGACCCAGTACTTC CASSWGGSQETQYF
NA TRBJ1-2 NA TRBV4-1 TGCGCCAGCAGCCAAGTCAGGGGCGCGGTGGAAGGCTACACCTTC CASSQVRGAVEGYTF
once TRBJ1-4 NA TRBV19 TGTGCCAGTAGTATCATTGGAGAGGAAAAACTGTTTTTT CASSIIGEEKLFF
NA TRBJ2-1 NA TRBV11-2 TGTGCCACCAACCGGGGCGGGGATGAGCAGTTCTTC CATNRGGDEQFF
NA TRBJ1-1 TRBD1 TRBV7-8 TGTGCCAGCAGCGTATACCAGGGGGCTTCTGAAGCTTTCTTT CASSVYQGASEAFF
NA TRBJ2-1 TRBD2 TRBV7-7 TGTGCTAGCAGCTCACAGGGACTAGGTGAGCAGTTCTTC CASSSQGLGEQFF
NA TRBJ1-2 NA TRBV5-1 TGCGCCAGCAGCTTGCAGGGGAATCGCGGCTACACCTTC CASSLQGNRGYTF
once TRBJ2-3 TRBD2 TRBV7-3 TGTGCCAGCAGCTCGGGACTAGCGGGAGCGGTCACAGATACGCAGTATTTT CASSSGLAGAVTDTQYF
few TRBJ2-3 TRBD2 TRBV6-4 TGTGCCAGCAGTGACTCCGGGACTAGCGGGAAAGGGGTAGATACGCAGTATTTT CASSDSGTSGKGVDTQYF
NA TRBJ1-3 NA TRBV12-5 TGTGCTAGTGGTTTTGCGACTGGATCTGGAAACACCATATATTTT CASGFATGSGNTIYF
NA TRBJ1-5 NA TRBV12-3/TRBV12-4 TGTGCCAGCAGTTTGGGGGAGGGGCAGCCCCAGCATTTT CASSLGEGQPQHF
NA TRBJ1-6 NA TRBV28 TGTGCCAGCACTCCCGCTGCGACTAGCTCCTATAATTCACCCCTCCACTTT CASTPAATSSYNSPLHF
NA TRBJ1-2 NA TRBV28 TGTGCCAGCAGCATAGCCCCTTTTGGCTACACCTTC CASSIAPFGYTF
once TRBJ1-3 TRBD1 TRBV3-1/TRBV3-2 TGTGCCAGCAGCCAGACAGGGGTCCCTTGGGGAAACACCATATATTTT CASSQTGVPWGNTIYF
NA TRBJ2-2 NA TRBV12-3/TRBV12-4 TGTGCCAGCAGCAAATCGAACACCGGGGAGCTGTTTTTT CASSKSNTGELFF
NA TRBJ2-7 TRBD2 TRBV29-1 TGCAGCGTTGAGGCTAGCGGGAGTGACGAGCAGTACTTC CSVEASGSDEQYF
NA TRBJ1-1 NA TRBV3-1/TRBV3-2 TGTGCCAGCAGCCAAGATGCCAGGGCCGAAGCTTTCTTT CASSQDARAEAFF
NA TRBJ2-2 NA TRBV29-1 TGCAGCGTTGAAGAAGGCCACAGTAACACCGGGGAGCTGTTTTTT CSVEEGHSNTGELFF
NA TRBJ1-6 TRBD1 TRBV28 TGTGCCAGCAGCCAGGGGGCTCTCCTTAATTCACCCCTCCACTTT CASSQGALLNSPLHF
NA TRBJ1-1 NA TRBV19 TGTGCCAGTAGTATAGCAGGGGACGGGATGAACACTGAAGCTTTCTTT CASSIAGDGMNTEAFF
NA TRBJ1-2 NA TRBV19 TGTGCCAGTAGTATCACCGCTATGGGCTACACCTTC CASSITAMGYTF
NA TRBJ2-7 NA TRBV6-5 TGTGCCAGCAGGACTGAGAGCTCCTACGAGCAGTACTTC CASRTESSYEQYF
NA TRBJ2-5 TRBD1 TRBV25-1 TGTGCCAGCAGTGCCCCCGGGACAGGAAGCGAGACCCAGTACTTC CASSAPGTGSETQYF
once TRBJ2-2 TRBD2 TRBV19 TGTGCCAGTAGTACGATAGCGGGAGTTACCGGGGAGCTGTTTTTT CASSTIAGVTGELFF
NA TRBJ1-2 NA TRBV5-1 TGCGCCAGCAGCTTGGATTCAGGGCATGGCTACACCTTC CASSLDSGHGYTF
NA TRBJ2-7 NA TRBV6-2/TRBV6-3 TGTGCCAGCAGTTATAGGAGGGGGCGGAACGAGCAGTACTTC CASSYRRGRNEQYF
few TRBJ1-2 NA TRBV6-5 TGTGCCAGCAGGAGTTCCCCGGGGGAGGGCTATGGCTACACCTTC CASRSSPGEGYGYTF
NA TRBJ2-1 TRBD1 TRBV4-3 TGCGCCAGCAGCCAAACAGGGGGCCCCTACAATGAGCAGTTCTTC CASSQTGGPYNEQFF
few TRBJ1-3 NA TRBV11-1 TGTGCCAGCAGCTTAGAAGGGAGCTCTGGAAACACCATATATTTT CASSLEGSSGNTIYF
NA TRBJ2-7 TRBD2 TRBV13 TGTGCCAGCAGGCTAGCGGGAGGAACCTACGAGCAGTACTTC CASRLAGGTYEQYF
NA TRBJ2-5 TRBD2 TRBV19 TGTGCCAGTAGTTCCACCTATAGCGGGATCGTTCGAGAGACCCAGTACTTC CASSSTYSGIVRETQYF
NA TRBJ2-1 TRBD2 TRBV18 TGTGCCAGCTCACCACCGGCGGGAGGGCCTTACAATGAGCAGTTCTTC CASSPPAGGPYNEQFF
NA TRBJ1-1 TRBD1 TRBV30 TGTGCCTGGAGTGTACTCCGGACAGGGGTCTCCACTGAAGCTTTCTTT CAWSVLRTGVSTEAFF
once TRBJ2-1 TRBD2 TRBV18 TGTGCCAGCTCACCACGTCTGACTAGCGAGAACAATGAGCAGTTCTTC CASSPRLTSENNEQFF
NA TRBJ1-5 NA TRBV6-1 TGTGCCAGCAGTGAAGCGAGGCGTAGCAATCAGCCCCAGCATTTT CASSEARRSNQPQHF
NA TRBJ1-1 NA TRBV6-5 TGTGCCAGCTCAACGGGGGGGATCACTGAAGCTTTCTTT CASSTGGITEAFF
once TRBJ1-2 NA TRBV18 TGTGCCAGCTCAGATGACAGCGACTATGGCTACACCTTC CASSDDSDYGYTF
few TRBJ2-3 NA TRBV4-3 TGCGCCAGCAGCCAAGTTGGGGCAGGCACAGATACGCAGTATTTT CASSQVGAGTDTQYF
NA TRBJ1-5 NA TRBV4-3 TGCGCCAGCAGCCCGGACAGAGGGTGGAGTCAGCCCCAGCATTTT CASSPDRGWSQPQHF
NA TRBJ2-7 NA TRBV7-8 TGTGCCAGCAGCTTAGCGTTAACCAGGACAAGCTCCTACGAGCAGTACTTC CASSLALTRTSSYEQYF
once TRBJ1-2 TRBD1 TRBV19 TGTGCCAGTAGTTTGGGACAGGGAAACTATGGCTACACCTTC CASSLGQGNYGYTF
NA TRBJ1-5 NA TRBV10-2 TGCGCCAGCATGATGGCAGGGGATCAGCCCCAGCATTTT CASMMAGDQPQHF
NA TRBJ2-7 TRBD1 TRBV2 TGTGCCAGCAACCTACGACAGGGGATTAGCTACGAGCAGTACTTC CASNLRQGISYEQYF
NA TRBJ1-2 NA TRBV27 TGTGCCAGCAGTCTAGGCGGTAACTATGGCTACACCTTC CASSLGGNYGYTF
NA TRBJ1-1 NA TRBV5-1 TGCGCCAGCAGTCCTGGAGAGGACACTGAAGCTTTCTTT CASSPGEDTEAFF